The clone carrying this T cell receptor (beta chain) was observed a handful of times. Its antigen is as yet unknown. This entry belongs to a study of T-cell memory formation after mild COVID-19. Study-wide findings and caveats: CD8+ contracting clones occupied EMRA, while CD4+ ones occupied mainly CM and EM.

After 5'RACE with constant-segment primers, TCR alpha and TCR beta cDNA libraries carrying sample barcodes and UMIs were obtained. TCRdb processed the 5' RACE reads anew with MiXCR; each CDR3 protein has one entry. The sample has around 310,000 distinct CDR3 sequences, 15% to 20% seen once. The CDR3 contains 16 residues. This clonotype was sampled from a young man who had mild COVID-19 (a few samples of this study predate the infection). Cell type and time point are not known. The chain is built from TRBV3-2 and TRBJ2-1; the D call in the table, TRBD2, was not verified against the DNA. TRBV3-2 is marked as a pseudogene. Sequencing was carried out using PBMCs or a T cell subset sorted from them (not recorded which). The CDR3 coding sequence is TGTGCCAGCAGCCAAGAAGAGTCTAGCGGGGATTATGAGCAGTTCTTC. It specifies CASSQEESSGDYEQFF.